This T cell receptor beta chain was sequenced in a study of blood T cell repertoires in COVID-19. For the study at large: Whether acute or convalescent, the COVID-19 samples came from the United States, Italy and Spain. Sources were T cells, B-cell-depleted T cells, or PBMCs; the material itself was cDNA or gDNA.

With 0 bases clipped from V and 2 bases from J, the junction kept 5 bases outside the gene matches. The CDR3 spans 16 residues. Germline V CDR1 and CDR2: LGHNA, YSLEER. As originally analysed: Reference gene primer amplification gave nucleated cell count estimates. Method: immunoSEQ multiplex PCR; TCRdb's copy keeps in-frame clones and lacks some. V, J and clone size reflect that table, while D and trimming were determined from the DNA. The table lists roughly 130,000 clones, around 79% of them singletons. The sequenced material came from peripheral blood. The TCR originated in a man in his 60s with acute or convalescent COVID-19. J is TRBJ1-2 and V is TRBV4-3; 8 bases map to TRBD1. CDR3 coding DNA: TGCGCCAGCAGCCAAGAAGTTACAGGGGGGAACTATGGCTACACCTTC. Residues: CASSQEVTGGNYGYTF.